This T cell receptor beta chain came from a study of human T cells and chemical hapten exposure. MiXCR was run by TCRdb on the RACE reads, yielding one entry per CDR3 protein. Seen here are about 360,000 distinct CDR3 sequences, roughly 4.8% observed once, and the top ten hold 2% to 2.5%. The time point was: patch test 1, 2 weeks after DPC sensitization. Documented treatment: therapeutic diphenylcyclopropenone sensitization with weekly scalp DPC. The receptor's source is a woman aged 45-60 years with alopecia areata. Some clones in this sample may be carry-over from other donors' samples. Sequencing was performed on whole blood, taken in connection with sensitization to the hapten diphenylcyclopropenone (DPC).

DNA of the CDR3: TGCAGCGTTGGGTCCAGAGCCAAGGGCGGGAGAGGGGATGAGCAGTTCTTC. The encoded protein is CSVGSRAKGGRGDEQFF. This chain links TRBV29-1 with TRBJ2-1, with TRBD2 matching 7 bases. The CDR3 spans 17 residues. The V and J ends lost 4 bases and 8 bases, in that order; junction bases with no gene match: 20. Germline V gene sequence: CDR1 SQVTM, CDR2 ANQGSEA.